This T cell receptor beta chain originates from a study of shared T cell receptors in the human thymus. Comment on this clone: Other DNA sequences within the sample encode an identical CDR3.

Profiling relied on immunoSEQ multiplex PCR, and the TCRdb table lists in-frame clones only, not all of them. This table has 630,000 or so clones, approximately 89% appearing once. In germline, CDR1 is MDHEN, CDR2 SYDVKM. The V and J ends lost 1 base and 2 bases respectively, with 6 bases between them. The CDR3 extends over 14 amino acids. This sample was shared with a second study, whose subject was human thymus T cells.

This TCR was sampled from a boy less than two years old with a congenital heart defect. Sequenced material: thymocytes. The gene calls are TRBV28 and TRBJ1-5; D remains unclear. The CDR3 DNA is TGTGCCAGCAGTTTATCCACGGGCAATCAGCCCCAGCATTTT. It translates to CASSLSTGNQPQHF. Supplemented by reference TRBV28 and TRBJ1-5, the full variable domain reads DVKVTQSSRYLVKRTGEKVFLECVQDMDHENMFWYRQDPGLGLRLIYFSYDVKMKEKGDIPEGYSVSREKKERFSLILESASTNQTSMYLCASSLSTGNQPQHFGDGTRLSIL.